This T cell receptor (beta chain) was captured by sequencing in a study of OX40 agonist ivuxolimab in advanced cancers. Blood sampling was done at baseline, cycle 4 day 1, and cycle 7 day 1. Germline V gives CDR1 ENHRY, CDR2 SYGVKD. This CDR3 is built from 16 residues. V lost 10 bases, J lost 6 bases, and 14 bases stayed unmatched. Only in-frame clones appear in the TCRdb table, and some are missing; sequencing was by immunoSEQ multiplex PCR. The sample lists 20,000 to 25,000 clones; 88% were seen once. The sequence was collected from an adult with an advanced solid tumor such as melanoma, head and neck, liver or kidney cancer. Source: CD4+ or CD8+ T cells sorted from blood, taken in a trial of the OX40 agonist ivuxolimab. The V call is TRBV10-3, the J call TRBJ2-2; 10 bases match TRBD1. The CDR3 DNA is TGTGCCACAAGGGACCCGGGACAGGGGATCGCCGGGGAGCTGTTTTTT. Its translation: CATRDPGQGIAGELFF.